This passage covers 9 T cell receptor beta chains from one sample sequenced in a study of OX40 agonist ivuxolimab in advanced cancers. Profiling relied on immunoSEQ multiplex PCR, and the TCRdb table lists in-frame clones only, not all of them. The sample contains tens of thousands of clones, about 94% of which appear only once. Specimen: CD4+ or CD8+ T cells sorted from blood, collected in a trial of the OX40 agonist ivuxolimab. These receptors were taken from an adult with an advanced solid tumor such as melanoma, head and neck, liver or kidney cancer.

The V call is TRBV28, the J call TRBJ2-7, with 7 bases that match TRBD1. The trim removed 1 base at V and 4 bases at J, leaving 7 bases unmatched. The germline gives CDR1 MDHEN, CDR2 SYDVKM. The CDR3 runs 15 residues. The CDR3 protein is CASSLSQGVRYEQYF. CDR3 sequence (DNA): TGTGCCAGCAGTTTATCCCAGGGGGTGAGGTACGAGCAGTACTTC. Filled out from reference TRBV28 and TRBJ2-7, the complete variable domain reads DVKVTQSSRYLVKRTGEKVFLECVQDMDHENMFWYRQDPGLGLRLIYFSYDVKMKEKGDIPEGYSVSREKKERFSLILESASTNQTSMYLCASSLSQGVRYEQYFGPGTRLTVT.

The genes are TRBV6-5 and TRBJ1-2, with a possible D match to TRBD1 (5 bases). CDR1 and CDR2 from the germline V gene are MNHEY and SVGAGI. This CDR3 comprises 12 residues. Trimming pared 11 bases from V and 0 bases from J, leaving 10 bases between. The CDR3 coding sequence is TGTGCCGGAGGACATCCTAACTATGGCTACACCTTC. As protein: CAGGHPNYGYTF.

The genes are TRBV19 and TRBJ2-2, with 9 bases lining up with TRBD1. This CDR3 is built from 14 residues. The V gene's germline CDR1 is LNHDA and CDR2 SQIVND (reference sequence). J was trimmed by 7 bases and V by 7 bases; bases with no gene match: 7. The CDR3 loop is CASKPQGAVGELFF. CDR3 in DNA: TGTGCCAGTAAACCACAGGGGGCTGTCGGGGAGCTGTTTTTT.

The chain recombines TRBV29-1 with TRBJ2-1, with 11 bases lining up with TRBD2. Germline values: CDR1 SQVTM, CDR2 ANQGSEA. The CDR3 extends over 14 amino acids. V shed 7 bases and J 4 bases; nucleotides not matched to a gene: 6. This CDR3 is CSGRLAGTYNEQFF. The CDR3 DNA reads TGCAGCGGTAGACTAGCGGGAACATACAATGAGCAGTTCTTC.

This chain joins TRBV30 and TRBJ1-4, with TRBD1 identical over 9 bases. The V and J ends lost 0 bases and 6 bases, in that order; junction bases with no gene match: 5. Germline CDR1 GTSNPN, CDR2 SVGIG (reference sequence). This CDR3 has 15 amino acids. CDR3 in DNA: TGTGCCTGGAGTGTAGGGGACAGGGCGTATGAAAAACTGTTTTTT. Encoded protein: CAWSVGDRAYEKLFF.

The chain uses TRBV4-1 and TRBJ2-7; TRBD2 matches at 8 bases. The CDR3 spans 17 residues. Per the germline V gene, CDR1 is MGHRA and CDR2 is YSYEKL. V gave up 5 bases and J gave up 2 bases; unmatched junction bases: 14. The DNA of the CDR3 is TGCGCCAGCAGCATCGCGTACGCCGGGACTAGGACCTACGAGCAGTACTTC. Amino acid sequence: CASSIAYAGTRTYEQYF.

This sequence joins TRBV28 and TRBJ2-5; 11 bases align to TRBD2. With V trimmed by 3 bases and J by 3 bases, 9 bases remained unmatched. Germline V gives CDR1 MDHEN, CDR2 SYDVKM. This CDR3 comprises 17 residues. This CDR3 reads CASSFTLAGGPKETQYF. CDR3 sequence (DNA): TGTGCCAGCAGTTTTACCCTAGCGGGGGGACCTAAAGAGACCCAGTACTTC.

The chain is built from TRBV7-8 and TRBJ2-1; 9 bases agree with TRBD2. Germline V lookup: CDR1 SGHVS, CDR2 FQNEAQ. V shed 3 bases and J 7 bases; nucleotides not matched to a gene: 4. This CDR3 contains 14 residues. CDR3 coding DNA: TGTGCCAGCAGCTTCGCTCTAGCGGGGAATGAGCAGTTCTTC. Its translation is CASSFALAGNEQFF.

CDR3 residues: CASSESLGRGYTF. The CDR3 bases are TGTGCCAGCAGTGAATCACTGGGAAGGGGCTACACCTTC. V gene TRBV25-1 combines with J gene TRBJ1-2; D gene unclear. This CDR3 contains 13 residues. Per the germline V gene, CDR1 is MGHDK and CDR2 is SYGVNS. Between the trimmed V and J ends, which lost 1 base and 8 bases, there was a span of 11 bases.